Shown below are 15 T cell receptor beta chains from a single sample sequenced in a study of cytomegalovirus exposure and HLA in healthy donors. The protocol was immunoSEQ multiplex PCR, while the TCRdb copy is restricted to in-frame clones and leaves out a portion. The sample contains some 98,000 clones, about 88% of which appear only once. Sequences were obtained from PBMCs. Every receptor here comes from a man aged 18 to 30 in good health and CMV-seropositive.

This clone was found many times. The rearrangement joins TRBV19 to TRBJ2-7; 7 nucleotides align to TRBD1. The CDR3 loop spans 13 amino acids. V gave up 5 bases and J gave up 2 bases; unmatched junction bases: 3. Germline loops: CDR1 LNHDA, CDR2 SQIVND (reference sequence). The CDR3 DNA follows: TGTGCCAGTAGTGCTGGACAGGCCTACGAGCAGTACTTC. This sequence encodes CASSAGQAYEQYF.

V usage is TRBV28 and J usage is TRBJ2-7, with 11 bases lining up with TRBD2. Germline CDR1 MDHEN, CDR2 SYDVKM. CDR3 length: 15 amino acids. The trim removed 6 bases at V and 2 bases at J, leaving 6 bases unmatched. As DNA, the CDR3 is TGTGCCAGCAGCCCCACGGGACTAGCGGCCTACGAGCAGTACTTC. It codes for CASSPTGLAAYEQYF. The full variable domain, its missing parts supplied by reference TRBV28 and TRBJ2-7, is DVKVTQSSRYLVKRTGEKVFLECVQDMDHENMFWYRQDPGLGLRLIYFSYDVKMKEKGDIPEGYSVSREKKERFSLILESASTNQTSMYLCASSPTGLAAYEQYFGPGTRLTVT.

The chain combines TRBV28 with TRBJ2-7; D is possibly TRBD2 (6 bases). The CDR3 contains 18 residues. V lost 10 bases, J lost 0 bases, and 28 bases lay in between. The germline CDR1 and CDR2 sequences are MDHEN and SYDVKM. The CDR3, as DNA: TGTGCCATCCTGGGGGACTCAGGGAGGATCCCCCGCTCCTACGAGCAGTACTTC. It is translated as CAILGDSGRIPRSYEQYF. Based on the CDR3 plus reference TRBV28 and TRBJ2-7, the full variable domain is DVKVTQSSRYLVKRTGEKVFLECVQDMDHENMFWYRQDPGLGLRLIYFSYDVKMKEKGDIPEGYSVSREKKERFSLILESASTNQTSMYLCAILGDSGRIPRSYEQYFGPGTRLTVT.

In this sample, this clone turned up once. This rearrangement joins TRBV11-1 to TRBJ2-5; 10 bases align to TRBD1. The J segment lost 5 bases and the V segment lost 5 bases, leaving 8 bases of the junction unmatched. Germline CDR1 reads SGHAT; CDR2 reads FQDESV (reference sequence). The CDR3 is 15 residues long. The CDR3 is CASSLLDRGLETQYF. In nucleotides, the CDR3 is TGTGCCAGCAGCCTACTTGACAGGGGGCTCGAGACCCAGTACTTC.

The V call is TRBV25-1, the J call TRBJ2-1, with 8 bases aligning to TRBD2. Losses at the gene ends were 6 bases for V and 2 bases for J; bases not matched to a gene: 15. CDR1 MGHDK and CDR2 SYGVNS come from the germline V gene. The CDR3 is 18 residues long. In DNA, the CDR3 is TGTGCCAGCAGCCGCCGGGACGAGGACGGGAGGGCCTACAATGAGCAGTTCTTC. Its translation is CASSRRDEDGRAYNEQFF.

The chain employs TRBV6-5 and TRBJ1-2, with TRBD1 as a possible D gene (5 bases). The CDR3 loop spans 15 amino acids. Between the trimmed V and J ends, which lost 5 bases and 2 bases, there was a span of 15 bases. Germline values: CDR1 MNHEY, CDR2 SVGAGI. CDR3 sequence (DNA): TGTGCCAGCAGTCCGACAGAGACTTTAAACTATGGCTACACCTTC. Amino acids: CASSPTETLNYGYTF.

V usage is TRBV4-1 and J usage is TRBJ2-1, with D uncertain. This CDR3 is 16 amino acids long. V was shortened by 1 base and J by 0 bases, with 10 bases between the two germline ends. The germline gives CDR1 MGHRA, CDR2 YSYEKL. The CDR3 loop reads CASSQVGTNSYNEQFF. The CDR3 DNA reads TGCGCCAGCAGCCAAGTAGGCACTAACTCCTACAATGAGCAGTTCTTC.

This clone was found once. This CDR3 reads CASSLRDRSYNEQFF. CDR3 nucleotide sequence: TGTGCCAGCAGCTTGAGGGACAGATCTTACAATGAGCAGTTCTTC. This rearrangement joins TRBV7-9 to TRBJ2-1; 7 bases fit TRBD1. The junction had 6 bases not matched to a gene; V was cut back by 3 bases and J by 4 bases. There are 15 residues in the CDR3. CDR1 and CDR2 from the germline V gene are SEHNR and FQNEAQ (reference sequence).

The J gene is TRBJ2-3, the V gene TRBV5-1, with D possibly matching TRBD1 (5 bases). The germline V and J ends were trimmed by 0 bases and 2 bases, with 10 bases remaining between them. Germline CDR1 is SGHRS and CDR2 is YFSETQ. This CDR3 is built from 15 residues. The CDR3, as DNA: TGCGCCAGCAGCTTGGATTCCAGGGACACAGATACGCAGTATTTT. It translates to CASSLDSRDTDTQYF.

The gene calls are TRBV5-1 and TRBJ2-5, with 8 bases that match TRBD2. V dropped 4 bases and J dropped 6; count of bases not matched to a gene: 5. CDR1 is SGHRS, CDR2 YFSETQ, per germline. This CDR3 region has 13 residues. CDR3 region: CASSNSGGKTQYF. The DNA of the CDR3 is TGCGCCAGCAGCAATTCGGGGGGGAAGACCCAGTACTTC.

This clone was detected once. For the CDR3, the DNA is TGTGCCAGCAGGTTCACAGGGAACACCGGGGAGCTGTTTTTT. Protein sequence: CASRFTGNTGELFF. V is TRBV25-1 and J is TRBJ2-2; D is possibly TRBD1 (5 bases). V dropped 6 bases and J dropped 1 base, with 9 bases sitting between them. CDR1 is MGHDK and CDR2 is SYGVNS in the germline V gene. The CDR3 is 14 residues long.

This clone was observed a single time. V is TRBV11-2 and J is TRBJ2-7; 8 bases map to TRBD1. Germline V gives CDR1 SGHAT, CDR2 FQNNGV. This CDR3 contains 15 residues. V lost 1 base to trimming and J lost 7 bases; unmatched junction nucleotides: 9. The CDR3: CASSLVPAGGREQYF. The CDR3 coding sequence is TGTGCCAGCAGCTTAGTACCGGCAGGGGGCAGAGAGCAGTACTTC. Combining the CDR3 with reference TRBV11-2 and TRBJ2-7 gives the whole variable domain EAGVAQSPRYKIIEKRQSVAFWCNPISGHATLYWYQQILGQGPKLLIQFQNNGVVDDSQLPKDRFSAERLKGVDSTLKIQPAKLEDSAVYLCASSLVPAGGREQYFGPGTRLTVT.

The CDR3 region is CASSATSGDSIETQYF. Here the CDR3 DNA reads TGTGCCAGCAGTGCGACTAGCGGGGATTCTATCGAGACCCAGTACTTC. This chain uses TRBV2 with TRBJ2-5; 11 bases are shared with TRBD2. This CDR3 contains 16 residues. The germline gives CDR1 SNHLY, CDR2 FYNNEI. V lost 4 bases and J lost 5; bases outside the gene matches: 9.

A few counts support this clone. The V call is TRBV9, the J call TRBJ2-2; perhaps TRBD2 as D (6 bases). V was pared by 3 bases and J by 6 bases, with 15 bases between. Germline V gene sequence: CDR1 SGDLS, CDR2 YYNGEE. CDR3 size: 15 residues. The DNA of the CDR3 is TGTGCCAGCAGCGGGCAAGCGGCTAGCGCCGGGGAGCTGTTTTTT. Protein: CASSGQAASAGELFF.

Remarks on this clone: A read error may account for a junction end that differs from germline. V and J are TRBV28 and TRBJ2-7; D gene unclear. Germline CDR1 reads MDHEN; CDR2 reads SYDVKM. The CDR3 has 12 residues. The CDR3 DNA is TGTGCCAGCAGTTTATTCTCCTCCGAGCAGTACTTC. It translates to CASSLFSSEQYF.